The source of this T cell receptor beta chain is a study of OX40 agonist ivuxolimab in advanced cancers. Study as a whole: The study treated patients with ivuxolimab, an agonistic anti-OX40 (CD134) antibody. Participants could have had prior anti-PD-1, anti-PD-L1 or anti-CTLA-4 therapy, and roughly 40% had some. The study, taken as a whole, reports: There were, on average, more expanded clones in CD8+ T cells than in CD4+.

The V gene's germline CDR1 is SEHNR and CDR2 FQNEAQ (reference sequence). Between the trimmed V and J ends, which lost 6 bases and 0 bases, there was a span of 11 bases. CDR3 length equals 15 residues. The table came from immunoSEQ multiplex PCR; TCRdb's copy has only in-frame clones and leaves some out. Of tens of thousands of clones listed, about four fifths are singletons. About this clone: Its antigen remains unidentified.

This material consisted of CD4+ or CD8+ T cells sorted from blood, taken in a trial of the OX40 agonist ivuxolimab. The V gene is TRBV7-9, the J gene TRBJ1-4; D is possibly TRBD1 (5 bases). The sequence came from an adult with an advanced solid tumor such as melanoma, head and neck, liver or kidney cancer. The DNA for the CDR3 is TGTGCCAGCAGGACGGGGGGTGCAACTAATGAAAAACTGTTTTTT. It is translated as CASRTGGATNEKLFF.